A selection of T cell receptor beta chains follows, all from one sample in a study of kidney transplant recipient with SARS-CoV-2 infection. Using its own MiXCR run on the reads, TCRdb lists one record per CDR3 protein. This sample has about 250,000 distinct CDR3 sequences, with 29% found just once. Source: a blood sample, taken at baseline and between days 110 and 120 from a kidney transplant recipient. The receptors stem from a male patient in his thirties who had COVID-19 and was a kidney transplant recipient. Some T cells may be supplied by the graft donor. The CDR3 runs from the conserved cysteine through the conserved F or W. Fields, in order: D gene, V gene, clone size, J gene, CDR3 DNA, CDR3 protein. D genes are given only for firm matches. Rows may omit the clone size; those that give it use once, few, many or a size class.

>TRBD1|TRBV9|many|TRBJ2-2
TGTGCCAGCAGCCCATGGGACAGGGGGACCTACGAGGGCACCGGGGAGCTGTTTTTT
CASSPWDRGTYEGTGELFF
>-|TRBV5-3|many|TRBJ1-2
TGTGCCAGAGAGAATGAAGTGGTGAGAAAGACCTATGGCTACACCTTC
CARENEVVRKTYGYTF
>-|TRBV19|few|TRBJ2-5
TGTGCCAGTAGTAGATGGGGAGAGACCCAGTACTTC
CASSRWGETQYF
>-|TRBV11-2|few|TRBJ2-5
TGTGCCAGCAACCCCGGGCGAGAAGGAGAGACCCAGTACTTC
CASNPGREGETQYF
>TRBD1|TRBV19|many|TRBJ1-5
TGTGCCAGTAGTATAGATAGCCTCCTTCCCCGACAGGGTATCAATCAGCCCCAGCATTTT
CASSIDSLLPRQGINQPQHF
>-|TRBV7-6|-|TRBJ2-1
TGTGCCAGCAGCTACTCCTACGATGAGCAGTTCTTC
CASSYSYDEQFF
>TRBD1|TRBV19|many|TRBJ2-7
TGTGCCAGTAGTGCTCGACAGGGGGCCTACGAGCAGTACTTC
CASSARQGAYEQYF
>TRBD1|TRBV18|many|TRBJ1-4
TGTGCCAGCTCACCACTGGGGACAGCGGAAGAAAAACTGTTTTTT
CASSPLGTAEEKLFF
>-|TRBV5-8|-|TRBJ1-4
TGTACCAGCGGATCGGGCCAAAATGAAAAACTGTTTTTT
CTSGSGQNEKLFF
>-|TRBV7-8|many|TRBJ1-2
TGTGCCAGCAGCACGAGAAGGTTTACCCGAAAGACCTATGGCTACACCTTC
CASSTRRFTRKTYGYTF
>-|TRBV6-5|many|TRBJ1-2
TGTGCCAGCAGGCCTTGGAACTCGGCTTATGGCTACACCTTC
CASRPWNSAYGYTF
>-|TRBV6-6|many|TRBJ2-7
TGTGCCAGCAGGTCAGTGAGCTCCTACGAGCAGTACTTC
CASRSVSSYEQYF
>-|TRBV11-1|many|TRBJ1-1
TGTGCCAGCAGCAAAGGGACGGCCACTGAAGCTTTCTTT
CASSKGTATEAFF
>TRBD1|TRBV5-1|many|TRBJ1-5
TGCGCCAGCAGCCCCGGGACAGGGGAGGGTTTCCATCAGCCCCAGCATTTT
CASSPGTGEGFHQPQHF
>TRBD1|TRBV5-5|many|TRBJ2-3
TGTGCCAGCACCTCAGGGCAGGGGGAAGCAGATACGCAGTATTTT
CASTSGQGEADTQYF
>-|TRBV5-6|many|TRBJ1-1
TGTGCCAGCATCCCAAGATCGGGACACAAGAACACTGAAGCTTTCTTT
CASIPRSGHKNTEAFF
>-|TRBV5-4|many|TRBJ2-1
TGTGCCAGCAGCCGAGAGAGTGAGCAGTTCTTC
CASSRESEQFF
>-|TRBV9|many|TRBJ2-2
TGTGCCAGCAGCCAGGGATCTGACACCGGGGAGCTGTTTTTT
CASSQGSDTGELFF
>TRBD1|TRBV20-1|many|TRBJ1-1
TGCAGTGCTAACCAGGGGGAGAACACTGAAGCTTTCTTT
CSANQGENTEAFF
>TRBD1|TRBV29-1|many|TRBJ2-7
TGCAGCGTTGAGGTCCACGCGACAGGGGGCTACGAGCAGTACTTC
CSVEVHATGGYEQYF
>-|TRBV6-2/TRBV6-3|many|TRBJ1-3
TGTGCCAGCAGTTTTACACGGAACTCTGGAAACACCATATATTTT
CASSFTRNSGNTIYF
>-|TRBV6-4|-|TRBJ1-2
TGTGCCAGCAGTAGAAGCTGCTCACACGGAAAGACCTATGGCTACACCTTC
CASSRSCSHGKTYGYTF
>TRBD2|TRBV10-3|many|TRBJ2-2
TGTGCCATCAGTGAGTCGACTCCTACTAGCGGGGTGAACACCGGGGAGCTGTTTTTT
CAISESTPTSGVNTGELFF
>-|TRBV12-3/TRBV12-4|many|TRBJ1-1
TGTGCCAGCAGTTTGGGGTCCTTTATGAAGGCTTTCTTT
CASSLGSFMKAFF
>TRBD1|TRBV18|many|TRBJ2-7
TGTGCCAGCTCTACCACAGGGGGCGGTACCTACGAGCAGTACTTC
CASSTTGGGTYEQYF
>TRBD1|TRBV5-4|-|TRBJ2-5
TGTGCCAGCAGCTTCGGCGGACAGGGGGACCAAGAGACCCAGTACTTC
CASSFGGQGDQETQYF
>-|TRBV6-5|many|TRBJ1-2
TGTGCCAGCAGTGGGCGTGGGGATGGTGGCTACACCTTC
CASSGRGDGGYTF
>-|TRBV7-8|many|TRBJ2-6
TGTGCCAGCAGCTTACTAATCTCTGGGGCCAACGTCCTGACTTTC
CASSLLISGANVLTF
>TRBD2|TRBV6-2/TRBV6-3|many|TRBJ2-1
TGTGCCAGCAGTCATAGCGGGGGCAACAATGAGCAGTTCTTC
CASSHSGGNNEQFF